These 20 T cell receptor beta chains share one sample of origin, sequenced in a study of shared clonotypes between healthy human individuals. Using immunoSEQ multiplex PCR, the repertoire was profiled, and TCRdb retains in-frame clones only, with some absent. Of 190,000 or so clones detected, around 93% appear once; the ten largest clones hold 0.065% to 0.07%. The sample taken for sequencing was naive CD4+ T cells sorted from blood. Subset noted: CD45RA+ positively selected. The receptors stem from a woman aged 30 to 39 in good health.

The chain has TRBV5-1 and TRBJ2-7; 11 bases are a match to TRBD2. The CDR3 is 17 amino acids. Per the germline V gene, CDR1 is SGHRS and CDR2 is YFSETQ. V lost 2 bases to trimming and J lost 3 bases; unmatched junction nucleotides: 10. This CDR3 is CASSLVSTSGILYEQYF. CDR3 coding DNA: TGCGCCAGCAGCTTAGTTTCGACTAGCGGGATACTCTACGAGCAGTACTTC. Combining the CDR3 with reference TRBV5-1 and TRBJ2-7 gives the whole variable domain KAGVTQTPRYLIKTRGQQVTLSCSPISGHRSVSWYQQTPGQGLQFLFEYFSETQRNKGNFPGRFSGRQFSNSRSEMNVSTLELGDSALYLCASSLVSTSGILYEQYFGPGTRLTVT.

V is TRBV6-6 and J is TRBJ1-2; D not certain. The germline V gene encodes CDR1 MNHNY and CDR2 SVGAGI (reference sequence). The CDR3 has 12 amino acids. Trimming took off 2 bases at V and 5 bases at J, with 6 bases between the two ends. The CDR3 region has the DNA TGTGCCAGCAGTTACGGCGGGTATGGCTACACCTTC. Residues: CASSYGGYGYTF.

The V and J genes are TRBV11-2 and TRBJ1-5; 7 nucleotides agree with TRBD1. CDR3 size: 14 residues. V lost 5 bases, J lost 3 bases, and 4 bases stayed unmatched. CDR1 and CDR2 (germline): SGHAT, FQNNGV. The CDR3 DNA follows: TGTGCCAGCAGCCATGGACAGGACAATCAGCCCCAGCATTTT. Translating gives CASSHGQDNQPQHF.

The chain employs TRBV5-4 and TRBJ2-7; D gene uncertain. This CDR3 has 14 residues. The germline gives CDR1 SGHNT, CDR2 YYREEE (reference sequence). V lost 6 bases and J lost 0, with 13 bases in between. The CDR3 here is CASNAQQNSYEQYF. The CDR3 DNA follows: TGTGCCAGCAACGCCCAACAGAACTCCTACGAGCAGTACTTC.

This chain connects TRBV14 to TRBJ2-7, with TRBD2 identical over 11 bases. Looked up from germline, CDR1 is SGHDN and CDR2 is FVKESK. The CDR3 sequence is 18 residues long. V shed 0 bases, J shed 2 bases, and the junction held 9 bases outside the gene matches. CDR3 bases: TGTGCCAGCAGCCAAGATGGCAGACTAGCGGGGACAACCTACGAGCAGTACTTC. Amino acids: CASSQDGRLAGTTYEQYF.

The rearrangement links TRBV28 to TRBJ1-6; D possibly corresponds to TRBD1 (6 bases). Deletions cut 7 bases from V and 9 bases from J, with 19 bases between. The CDR3 sequence is 15 residues long. Germline CDR1 reads MDHEN; CDR2 reads SYDVKM. The DNA of the CDR3 is TGTGCCAGCACCCAGGGGAGTGCGGGTAGTTCACCCCTCCACTTT. It is translated as CASTQGSAGSSPLHF.

V gene TRBV27 combines with J gene TRBJ2-7, with D unresolved. Trimming removed 5 bases from V and 0 bases from J, with 11 bases in between. The CDR3 spans 14 residues. Germline assignment: CDR1 MNHEY and CDR2 SMNVEV (reference sequence). CDR3 in amino acids: CASSPGASSYEQYF. The CDR3 nucleotides are TGTGCCAGCAGTCCAGGCGCGAGCTCCTACGAGCAGTACTTC.

The gene calls are TRBV6-5 and TRBJ2-7; maybe TRBD2 (5 bases). Germline V gene lookup returns CDR1 MNHEY and CDR2 SVGAGI. The V end lost 0 bases, the J end lost 5 bases, and 14 bases lay between the germline ends. The CDR3 is made up of 15 amino acids. CDR3 bases: TGTGCCAGCAGTTACTCGCGGGCACTAAACCACGAGCAGTACTTC. It encodes CASSYSRALNHEQYF.

J is TRBJ2-3 and V is TRBV6-1; D is possibly TRBD2 (5 bases). Germline V gene sequence: CDR1 MNHNS, CDR2 SASEGT. The CDR3 totals 16 residues. Trimming took 1 base from V and 2 from J, leaving 13 bases between them. CDR3 loop: CASSEVGTGNTDTQYF. Here the CDR3 DNA reads TGTGCCAGCAGTGAAGTAGGAACGGGGAACACAGATACGCAGTATTTT.

In its sample, this clone was seen once. The chain combines TRBV28 with TRBJ2-5, with D perhaps TRBD2 (5 bases). V lost 6 bases to trimming and J lost 10 bases, with 18 bases between them. Looked up from germline, CDR1 is MDHEN and CDR2 is SYDVKM. The CDR3 sequence is 13 residues long. CDR3: CASRIQPAGVQYF. DNA of the CDR3: TGTGCCAGCAGGATTCAACCGGCCGGGGTCCAGTACTTC.

The chain couples TRBV7-9 to TRBJ2-1, with 11 bases aligning to TRBD2. V lost 5 bases, J lost 6 bases, and 6 bases stayed unmatched. This CDR3 region has 15 residues. The germline gives CDR1 SEHNR, CDR2 FQNEAQ (reference sequence). The CDR3, as DNA: TGTGCCAGCAGCCGATCTAGCGGGAGGCCCAATGAGCAGTTCTTC. Encoded protein: CASSRSSGRPNEQFF.

The chain carries TRBV15 and TRBJ1-4; TRBD1 agrees at 7 bases. This CDR3 is 15 amino acids long. The J segment lost 4 bases and the V segment lost 5 bases, leaving 7 bases of the junction unmatched. CDR1 is LNHNV, CDR2 YYDKDF, per germline (reference sequence). The CDR3 is CATSVPGQINEKLFF. The CDR3 DNA reads TGTGCCACCAGCGTACCGGGACAGATTAATGAAAAACTGTTTTTT.

The rearrangement joins TRBV11-2 to TRBJ2-6, with D possibly TRBD1 on 6 matching bases. Germline-derived CDR1 and CDR2 are SGHAT and FQNNGV. Trimming stripped 8 bases from V and 0 bases from J, with 17 bases between. This CDR3 comprises 17 residues. CDR3 nucleotides: TGTGCCAGCCGATTACAGGGAGCGAGCTCTGGGGCCAACGTCCTGACTTTC. It is translated as CASRLQGASSGANVLTF.

Concerning this clone: The same CDR3 is also encoded by other DNA sequences in this sample. J is TRBJ1-2 and V is TRBV18; D is uncertain. The CDR3 runs to 13 residues. V lost 3 bases, J lost 6 bases, and 11 bases lay in between. The germline gives CDR1 KGHSH, CDR2 LQKENI. Here the CDR3 DNA reads TGTGCCAGCTCACCGGGAGAAGGGAATGGCTACACCTTC. It specifies CASSPGEGNGYTF.

This clone was seen more than once but under ten times. The V call is TRBV2, the J call TRBJ1-5, with 8 bases identical to TRBD1. The CDR3 has 13 residues. Germline trimming cut 6 bases from V and 6 bases from J; bases unmatched to any gene: 4. The germline V gene has CDR1 SNHLY and CDR2 FYNNEI. In DNA form, the CDR3 reads TGTGCCAGCAGGACAGGGGAGCGTCAGCCCCAGCATTTT. Protein product: CASRTGERQPQHF.

The rearrangement uses TRBV28 and TRBJ2-7, with TRBD2 matching over 9 bases. Germline CDR1 MDHEN, CDR2 SYDVKM. The CDR3 has 14 amino acids. J gave up 7 bases and V 6 bases, and 10 bases lay outside the gene matches. DNA of the CDR3: TGTGCCAGCAGACGACTAGCGGCTATTCAGGAGCAGTACTTC. Translated, it gives CASRRLAAIQEQYF.

The J gene is TRBJ2-3, the V gene TRBV19; no clear D. V lost 4 bases, J lost 2 bases, and 13 bases lay in between. Per the germline V gene, CDR1 is LNHDA and CDR2 is SQIVND (reference sequence). The CDR3 sequence is 15 residues long. The CDR3 here is CASSTNTKFTDTQYF. CDR3 coding DNA: TGTGCCAGTAGTACAAACACGAAGTTCACAGATACGCAGTATTTT.

This sequence joins TRBV5-1 and TRBJ1-1; no reliable D call. CDR1 and CDR2 (germline): SGHRS, YFSETQ. Trimming took off 1 base at V and 0 bases at J, with 10 bases between the two ends. The CDR3 is 15 residues long. Here the CDR3 reads CASSLWRGVNTEAFF. The CDR3 DNA is TGCGCCAGCAGCTTGTGGCGGGGTGTGAACACTGAAGCTTTCTTT.

A few counts support this clone. This chain links TRBV2 with TRBJ1-5, with TRBD1 identical over 7 bases. The germline CDR1 and CDR2 sequences are SNHLY and FYNNEI. Trimming cost V 5 bases and J 2 bases; bases outside gene matches: 9. The CDR3 extends over 16 amino acids. The CDR3 DNA is TGTGCCAGCAGTCAAACCACTACAGGGGGCAATCAGCCCCAGCATTTT. It codes for CASSQTTTGGNQPQHF.

J is TRBJ2-5 and V is TRBV7-2; D possibly uses TRBD1 or TRBD2 (5 bases each). The CDR3 has 13 residues. Between the trimmed V and J ends, which lost 5 bases and 5 bases, there was a span of 12 bases. The V gene's germline CDR1 is SGHTA and CDR2 FQGNSA. The CDR3 DNA is TGTGCCAGCAGCCGGGGACCTCCGGAGACCCAGTACTTC. This sequence encodes CASSRGPPETQYF.